These 7 T cell receptor beta chains were all obtained from the same sample, sequenced in a study of blood T cell repertoires in COVID-19. Clones were read by immunoSEQ multiplex PCR, and TCRdb kept only the in-frame ones, dropping some. The data contain 140,000 to 150,000 clones, 75% to 90% of them seen just once; the ten biggest clones take up more than 40%. The sequencing sample was made of peripheral blood. These receptors originate from a human donor in a cohort sampled during active COVID-19.

The J gene is TRBJ1-1, the V gene TRBV2, with unresolved D. Trimming removed 1 base from V and 2 bases from J, with 5 bases in between. The CDR3 has 13 amino acids. The germline CDR1 and CDR2 sequences are SNHLY and FYNNEI. CDR3 nucleotides: TGTGCCAGCAGTGAAGTCAGAAACACTGAAGCTTTCTTT. Translation: CASSEVRNTEAFF.

Comment on this clone: The germline gene is not matched at one end of the junction; a read error may be the cause. The chain has TRBV7-7 and TRBJ2-2; D may be TRBD2 (5 bases). Germline V gene data show CDR1 as SSHAT and CDR2 as FNYEAQ (reference sequence). This CDR3 is built from 13 residues. The CDR3 here is CASSLARTGELFF. The CDR3 DNA reads TGTGCTAGCAGCTTAGCGCGGACCGGGGAGCTGTTTTTT. The whole variable domain, remainder taken from reference TRBV7-7 and TRBJ2-2, is GAGVSQSPRYKVTKRGQDVTLRCDPISSHATLYWYQQALGQGPEFLTYFNYEAQPDKSGLPSDRFSAERPEGSISTLTIQRTEQRDSAMYRCASSLARTGELFFGEGSRLTVL.

This clone was found once. The rearrangement joins TRBV7-3 to TRBJ2-3, with D perhaps TRBD1 (6 bases). CDR3 length equals 14 residues. Trimming took 2 bases from V and 3 from J, leaving 9 bases between them. Germline lookup yields CDR1 SGHTA and CDR2 FQGTGA. In nucleotides, the CDR3 is TGTGCCAGCAGCTTATTAGGGGGAACAGATACGCAGTATTTT. Translation: CASSLLGGTDTQYF.

The chain joins TRBV10-3 to TRBJ1-4; no reliable D call. V gave up 0 bases and J gave up 6 bases, with 5 bases separating them. The CDR3 consists of 13 residues. Germline V gene lookup returns CDR1 ENHRY and CDR2 SYGVKD. This CDR3 is CAISESRDEKLFF. The CDR3, as DNA: TGTGCCATCAGTGAGTCGAGGGATGAAAAACTGTTTTTT.

The rearrangement joins TRBV7-3 to TRBJ2-3; 8 bases are a match to TRBD2. This CDR3 comprises 15 residues. Germline loops: CDR1 SGHTA, CDR2 FQGTGA. V dropped 1 base and J dropped 3; count of bases not matched to a gene: 3. The CDR3 DNA follows: TGTGCCAGCAGCTTAAAAGCGGGGGTTACAGATACGCAGTATTTT. Protein: CASSLKAGVTDTQYF.

This clone occurred a few times. The chain combines TRBV4-3 with TRBJ1-4; TRBD1 is a possible D gene (5 bases). The CDR3 consists of 13 residues. From germline, CDR1 is LGHNA and CDR2 YSLEER. Trimming took 1 base from V and 8 from J, leaving 8 bases between them. The CDR3 protein is CASSQGTPEKLFF. Written as DNA, the CDR3 is TGCGCCAGCAGCCAAGGGACACCAGAAAAACTGTTTTTT.

The V and J genes are TRBV3-1 (or the pseudogene TRBV3-2) and TRBJ1-5; D not certain. CDR1 is LGHDT, CDR2 YNNKEL, per germline (reference sequence). Deletions cut 0 bases from V and 6 bases from J, with 9 bases between. This CDR3 comprises 14 residues. CDR3 sequence (DNA): TGTGCCAGCAGCCAAGACGCATCAGGTCAGCCCCAGCATTTT. Amino acid sequence: CASSQDASGQPQHF.